Listed here is a single T cell receptor beta chain. The sample originates from a study of control samples from healthy donors and cancer patients. V gave up 3 bases and J gave up 7 bases, with 18 bases separating them. In germline, CDR1 is DFQATT, CDR2 SNEGSKA (reference sequence). CDR3 length equals 14 residues. Sequenced by immunoSEQ multiplex PCR; TCRdb stores in-frame clones only, minus some. The sample gives about 160,000 clones, about 94% of which show up once; around 9.3% is in the top ten. The clonotype comes from a woman between 40 and 55 years old in good health. The source material was blood. This rearrangement joins TRBV20-1 to TRBJ1-2; D is undetermined. The chain's CDR3 is CSASRQPQESGYTF. The CDR3 nucleotides read TGCAGTGCTAGTCGGCAGCCCCAAGAAAGTGGCTACACCTTC.